The subject of this entry is one T cell receptor beta chain. This clonotype was counted at least ten times. The target of this receptor is not known. No quality values exist for individual bases; no much larger clone is one base distant. Hyperthyroidism was defined as stable when no progression to ophthalmopathy occurred within 18 months of follow-up. The hyperthyroidism patients were 18 to 65 years old and newly diagnosed, with a disease duration of less than 2 months. Anyone with other autoimmune diseases, uncontrolled infections, pregnancy or lactation was excluded from the study. Clinical symptoms, serum thyroxine, TRAb, thyroid ultrasound and orbital computed tomography formed the basis of the diagnosis. PBMCs were isolated from approximately 10 ml of fresh peripheral blood by Ficoll-Paque density gradient centrifugation. Trizol reagent was used to extract the total RNA, and its quality was then checked on an Agilent 2100 Bioanalyzer.

TCR beta CDR3 regions were amplified from RNA transcripts for repertoire sequencing. A first-round RT-PCR used HTBI primers with the Qiagen OneStep RT-PCR kit, followed by a second-round multiplex PCR, size selection and purification. Sequencing of the libraries was carried out on an Illumina HiSeq2000 in paired-end mode with 100 bp reads. The authors' pipeline ran thus. SOAPnuke was used to process the reads, throwing out any read that had adapters, had uncalled bases, had a mean Phred below 15, or lacked an exact constant-primer or identifier match. COPE v1.2.5 was used to merge high-quality paired reads. Unique nucleotide sequences were defined as clonotypes and aligned to IMGT TRB V, D and J references using MiTCR v1.1. The analysis was limited to V-J combinations with a frequency above 0.0001, which together covered approximately 99% of the repertoires. For each V-J combination, a TCR clonal expansion and chaos score was defined as the ratio of F50 clonal expansion to chaos observed in the TCRdist matrix. Welch's t-statistics and random forest were used to narrow the features down to approximately 13 V-J combinations, which were then fed into a naive Bayes classifier. The Morisita-Horn index was used to measure how similar the thyroid and blood repertoires were. TCRdb reprocessing: public reads trimmed at Q25 with fastp, clones called with MiXCR, in-frame beta chains kept. Each record represents a unique CDR3 protein, reported with the most common genes and DNA among its rows. TCRdb, not the original authors, processed these V and J calls. This sample holds hundreds of thousands of distinct CDR3 sequences; around a fifth were observed only once. The ten biggest clones cover 2.5% to 3% of the sample.

Sequences MDHEN (CDR1) and SYDVKM (CDR2) are obtained from the germline V gene. The CDR3 contains 15 residues, cysteine and phenylalanine counted. The sequence is cut down to CDR3 DNA, 45 bases in frame from base 1. The junction carries 11 bases between V and J, which are trimmed by 2 bases and 0 bases respectively. This record comes from a study of Graves' ophthalmopathy and Graves' hyperthyroidism (dated by TCRdb to 2016 to 2018). Some background on the complete study: Peripheral blood was collected before any treatment was given, at the time of initial diagnosis. The independent validation cohort included roughly 19 hyperthyroidism patients plus 17 patients who later progressed from hyperthyroidism to ophthalmopathy. The study used signatures of the TCR beta repertoire to tell Graves' ophthalmopathy apart from Graves' hyperthyroidism and to predict which patients would progress to ophthalmopathy. Following sampling, methimazole starting at 30 mg daily was administered to hyperthyroidism patients, and high-dose intravenous methylprednisolone was administered to ophthalmopathy patients. To explore V-J signatures that distinguish ophthalmopathy from hyperthyroidism, a discovery set of 95 to 100 patients was enrolled, made up of under 50 with ophthalmopathy and roughly 57 with stable hyperthyroidism. In about six hyperthyroidism patients, the T-cell repertoire of thyroid tissue was compared with the T-cell repertoire of blood. In total, around 130 blood samples were TCR-sequenced: 40 to 45 ophthalmopathy, over 70 hyperthyroidism and approximately 17 hyperthyroidism-to-ophthalmopathy patients. For training and testing, the roughly 97 patients in the discovery cohort were randomly divided in a 7:3 ratio.

Study-wide findings and limitations: In validation, the model predicted ophthalmopathy progression with more than 55% sensitivity and about 77% specificity; some 13 predicted patients were CT-confirmed with GO in a median of roughly 6.8 months. Most expanded thyroid clonotypes with frequency above 0.001 were also detected in blood, suggesting blood repertoires may reflect the thyroid immune response. No statistical method was used to set the sample size in advance, and the investigators knew which group each participant was assigned to. Ophthalmopathy was separated from stable hyperthyroidism by the 13-signature model with roughly 90% sensitivity and around 81% specificity in cross-validation and with 80%/75% in the test set.

The sequence was collected from a young woman with stable Graves' hyperthyroidism. Donor details come from another sample of the same person, matched by shared clones. Sequenced material: peripheral blood. This sequence uses TRBV28 and TRBJ2-7, with no confident D gene call. CDR3 sequence: CASSLTDPYSYEQYF. The DNA sequence is given as TGTGCCAGCAGTTTAACGGATCCTTACTCCTACGAGCAGTACTTC.